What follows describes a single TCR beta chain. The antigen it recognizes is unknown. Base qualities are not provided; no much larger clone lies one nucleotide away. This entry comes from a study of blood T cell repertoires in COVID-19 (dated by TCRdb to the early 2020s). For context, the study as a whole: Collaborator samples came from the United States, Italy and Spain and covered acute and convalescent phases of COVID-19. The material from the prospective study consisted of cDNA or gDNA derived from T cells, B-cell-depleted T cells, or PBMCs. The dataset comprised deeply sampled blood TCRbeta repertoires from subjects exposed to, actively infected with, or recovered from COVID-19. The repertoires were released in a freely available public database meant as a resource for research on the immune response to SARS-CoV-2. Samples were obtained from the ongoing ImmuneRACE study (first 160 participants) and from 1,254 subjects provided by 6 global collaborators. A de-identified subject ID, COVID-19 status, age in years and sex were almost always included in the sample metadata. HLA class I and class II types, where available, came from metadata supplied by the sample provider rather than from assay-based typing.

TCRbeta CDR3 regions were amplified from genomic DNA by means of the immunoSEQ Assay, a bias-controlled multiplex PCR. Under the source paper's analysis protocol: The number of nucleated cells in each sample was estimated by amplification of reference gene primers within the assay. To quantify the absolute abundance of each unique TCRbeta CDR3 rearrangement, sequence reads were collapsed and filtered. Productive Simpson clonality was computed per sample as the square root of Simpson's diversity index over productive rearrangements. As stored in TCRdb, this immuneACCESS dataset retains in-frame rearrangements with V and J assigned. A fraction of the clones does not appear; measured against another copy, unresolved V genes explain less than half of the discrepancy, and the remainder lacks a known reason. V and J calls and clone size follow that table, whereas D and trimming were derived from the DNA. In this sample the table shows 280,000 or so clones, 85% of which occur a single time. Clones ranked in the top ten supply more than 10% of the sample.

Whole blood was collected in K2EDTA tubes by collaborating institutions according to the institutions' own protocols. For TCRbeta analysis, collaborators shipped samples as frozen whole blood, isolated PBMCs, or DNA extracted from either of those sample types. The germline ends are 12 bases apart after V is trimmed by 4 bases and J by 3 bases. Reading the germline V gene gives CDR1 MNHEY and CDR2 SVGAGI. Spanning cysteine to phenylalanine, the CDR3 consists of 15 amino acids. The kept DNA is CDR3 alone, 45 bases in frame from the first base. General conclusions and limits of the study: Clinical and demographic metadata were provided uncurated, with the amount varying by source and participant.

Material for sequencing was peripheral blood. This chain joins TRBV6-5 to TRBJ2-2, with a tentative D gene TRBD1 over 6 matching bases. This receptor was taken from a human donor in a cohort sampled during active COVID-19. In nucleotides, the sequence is TGTGCCAGCAGTTCTTCACCAGGGGACACCGGGGAGCTGTTTTTT. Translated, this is CASSSSPGDTGELFF.